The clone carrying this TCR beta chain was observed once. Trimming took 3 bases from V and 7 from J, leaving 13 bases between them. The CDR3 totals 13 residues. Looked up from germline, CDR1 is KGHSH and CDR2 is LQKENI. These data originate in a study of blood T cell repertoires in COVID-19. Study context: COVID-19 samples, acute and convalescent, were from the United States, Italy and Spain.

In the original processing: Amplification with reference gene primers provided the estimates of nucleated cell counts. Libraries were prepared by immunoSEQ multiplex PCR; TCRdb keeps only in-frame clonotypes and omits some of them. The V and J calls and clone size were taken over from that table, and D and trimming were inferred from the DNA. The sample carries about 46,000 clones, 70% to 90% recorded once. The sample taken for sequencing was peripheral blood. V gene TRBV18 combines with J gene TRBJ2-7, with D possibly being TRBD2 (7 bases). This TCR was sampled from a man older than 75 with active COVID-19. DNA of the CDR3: TGTGCCAGCTCACCGGGGGGGCAGGGGGAGCAGTACTTC. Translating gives CASSPGGQGEQYF.